Following are 17 T cell receptor beta chains from one sample sequenced in a study of a mutant IDH1 vaccine in newly diagnosed glioma (dated by TCRdb to the early 2020s). The protocol used for the library was the immunoSEQ multiplex PCR assay. The clones in this table, taken by TCRdb from immuneACCESS, are in-frame only. Not every clone is retained; where verified, under half of the shortfall comes from an unresolved V gene, and the cause of the rest is unknown. For this sample the table gives approximately 36,000 clones, of which about 80% were detected only once. The ten biggest clones cover approximately 15% of the sample. The antigens of these receptors remain unknown. What this sample's time point label stands for: week 11, during vaccination. A 20-mer mutant IDH1 peptide at 300 micrograms in Montanide made up each vaccine dose, which was injected subcutaneously together with topical imiquimod.

The specimen was peripheral blood mononuclear cells (PBMCs), collected from a glioma patient whose treatment included an IDH1 peptide vaccine. These receptors were taken from a woman younger than 45 with glioma. Some clones in this sample may be carry-over from other donors' samples.

The chain couples TRBV11-2 to TRBJ2-4; perhaps TRBD2 as D (6 bases). The CDR3 is made up of 12 amino acids. Trimming removed 1 base at V and 9 bases at J, with 7 bases between. In germline, CDR1 is SGHAT, CDR2 FQNNGV. In DNA form, the CDR3 reads TGTGCCAGCAGCTTAGGGGGGGTCATTCAGTACTTC. Amino acids: CASSLGGVIQYF.

This chain links TRBV28 with TRBJ2-7; 9 bases fit TRBD2. From germline, CDR1 is MDHEN and CDR2 SYDVKM. This CDR3 is built from 15 residues. V was pared by 5 bases and J by 2 bases, with 7 bases of the junction left unmatched. CDR3 nucleotide sequence: TGTGCCAGCAGTCCCCTCGGCGGGAGGGCCTACGAGCAGTACTTC. Translated, it gives CASSPLGGRAYEQYF.

This sequence joins TRBV27 and TRBJ1-2, with D unclear. In germline, CDR1 is MNHEY, CDR2 SMNVEV (reference sequence). The CDR3 runs 13 residues. Deletions cut 0 bases from V and 4 bases from J, with 6 bases between. The CDR3 DNA is TGTGCCAGCAGTTTATCGAGAAGCTATGGCTACACCTTC. Translating gives CASSLSRSYGYTF.

The chain joins TRBV13 to TRBJ1-1, with TRBD1 identical over 10 bases. Per the germline V gene, CDR1 is PRHDT and CDR2 is FYEKMQ (reference sequence). The CDR3 totals 15 residues. V lost 2 bases, J lost 4 bases, and 4 bases stayed unmatched. The CDR3 region is CASSLRDRGPTEAFF. The CDR3 DNA follows: TGTGCCAGCAGCTTAAGGGACAGGGGACCCACTGAAGCTTTCTTT.

The V and J genes are TRBV4-2 and TRBJ2-5, with 8 bases that match TRBD2. The germline V gene has CDR1 LGHNA and CDR2 YNFKEQ. The CDR3 spans 15 residues. J was trimmed by 1 base and V by 0 bases; bases with no gene match: 1. Here the CDR3 DNA reads TGTGCCAGCAGCCAAGATCGGGAGGGCCAAGAGACCCAGTACTTC. Its protein product is CASSQDREGQETQYF.

The J gene is TRBJ1-2, the V gene TRBV19; a weak D match, TRBD1 (5 bases). The CDR3 has 14 residues. The V gene's germline CDR1 is LNHDA and CDR2 SQIVND (reference sequence). With 1 base removed from V and 4 bases from J, the gap between germline ends came to 10 bases. CDR3 sequence reads: CASSIVGGAYGYTF. The CDR3 DNA follows: TGTGCCAGTAGTATAGTTGGGGGTGCCTATGGCTACACCTTC.

V usage is TRBV19 and J usage is TRBJ1-5; D uncertain. Trimming stripped 6 bases from V and 2 bases from J, with 17 bases between. Germline V CDR1 and CDR2: LNHDA, SQIVND (reference sequence). The length of the CDR3 is 16 residues. CDR3 coding DNA: TGTGCCAGTAGCCCTGAAACCTTTCGCGGCAATCAGCCCCAGCATTTT. Its translation is CASSPETFRGNQPQHF.

This clone was detected only once. The gene calls are TRBV7-9 and TRBJ2-5, with 11 nucleotides matching TRBD1. Germline loops: CDR1 SEHNR, CDR2 FQNEAQ (reference sequence). The junction had 4 bases not matched to a gene; V was cut back by 3 bases and J by 1 base. The CDR3 spans 16 residues. Here the CDR3 reads CASSFGQGAFQETQYF. The DNA of the CDR3 is TGTGCCAGCAGCTTCGGACAGGGGGCCTTCCAAGAGACCCAGTACTTC.

The V and J genes are TRBV6-1 and TRBJ1-1; possibly TRBD1 for D (5 bases). CDR1 MNHNS and CDR2 SASEGT come from the germline V gene. V was trimmed by 3 bases and J by 0 bases, leaving 8 bases between them. This CDR3 is built from 14 residues. This chain's CDR3 is CASSDPGLNTEAFF. CDR3 sequence (DNA): TGTGCCAGCAGTGATCCAGGGTTGAACACTGAAGCTTTCTTT.

The rearrangement uses TRBV15 and TRBJ2-2; 7 bases line up with TRBD1. CDR1 LNHNV and CDR2 YYDKDF come from the germline V gene (reference sequence). Unmatched junction bases numbered 7, after V lost 2 bases and J lost 7 bases. The CDR3 is 15 amino acids. The CDR3 DNA sequence: TGTGCCACCAGCAGAAAACCAGGGGGTCACGGGGAGCTGTTTTTT. Translation gives CATSRKPGGHGELFF. Full variable domain (remainder filled in from reference TRBV15 and TRBJ2-2): DAMVIQNPRYQVTQFGKPVTLSCSQTLNHNVMYWYQQKSSQAPKLLFHYYDKDFNNEADTPDNFQSRRPNTSFCFLDIRSPGLGDTAMYLCATSRKPGGHGELFFGEGSRLTVL.

This clone was picked up a small number of times. The V call is TRBV7-9, the J call TRBJ1-2; perhaps TRBD1 as D (6 bases). This CDR3 has 16 residues. The germline V and J ends were trimmed by 3 bases and 2 bases, with 16 bases remaining between them. CDR1 SEHNR and CDR2 FQNEAQ come from the germline V gene (reference sequence). CDR3 region: CASSFNRATENYGYTF. Here the CDR3 DNA reads TGTGCCAGCAGCTTTAACAGGGCCACAGAAAACTATGGCTACACCTTC.

The rearrangement uses TRBV2 and TRBJ1-2, with D maybe TRBD1 (6 bases). Germline CDR1 reads SNHLY; CDR2 reads FYNNEI. The V end lost 6 bases, the J end lost 8 bases, and 19 bases lay between the germline ends. This CDR3 is 14 amino acids long. The CDR3 loop reads CASRSLRGRLGYTF. CDR3 sequence (DNA): TGTGCCAGCAGGTCCCTCAGGGGTAGGTTAGGCTACACCTTC.

A note on this clone: Other DNA sequences in this specimen translate into the identical CDR3. The CDR3 protein is CASSRKLNTEAFF. The CDR3 bases are TGTGCCAGCAGTCGGAAACTGAACACTGAAGCTTTCTTT. V is TRBV6-5 and J is TRBJ1-1; D uncertain. The CDR3 totals 13 residues. Germline CDR1 and CDR2: MNHEY and SVGAGI. The V gene lost 5 bases and the J gene lost 0 bases, with 7 bases spanning the gap.

The V and J genes are TRBV4-2 and TRBJ1-2; D possibly corresponds to TRBD1 (6 bases). The CDR3 sequence is 16 residues long. V was pared by 4 bases and J by 7 bases, with 22 bases between. From germline, CDR1 is LGHNA and CDR2 YNFKEQ. DNA for the CDR3: TGTGCCAGCAGCCCCGAGGGACAACTTTGGAAACTTGGCTACACCTTC. Encoded protein: CASSPEGQLWKLGYTF.

V gene TRBV2 combines with J gene TRBJ1-1; D is ambiguous. Between the trimmed V and J ends, which lost 6 bases and 1 base, there was a span of 9 bases. The CDR3 runs 13 residues. Germline CDR1 is SNHLY and CDR2 is FYNNEI. CDR3 DNA: TGTGCCAGCAGGGCCGGGTCGAACACTGAAGCTTTCTTT. The encoded protein is CASRAGSNTEAFF.

The chain combines TRBV11-3 with TRBJ2-5, with D unresolved. This CDR3 has 12 amino acids. V lost 1 base to trimming and J lost 1 base, with 1 base between them. Germline CDR1 and CDR2: SGHNT and YENEEA. The CDR3 sequence: CASSLVQETQYF. The CDR3 nucleotides are TGTGCCAGCAGCTTAGTCCAAGAGACCCAGTACTTC.

This chain connects TRBV15 to TRBJ2-3, with D unclear. The germline gives CDR1 LNHNV, CDR2 YYDKDF (reference sequence). The CDR3 is made up of 11 amino acids. The ends were cut back, 8 bases at V and 5 bases at J, with 8 bases in the middle. CDR3 sequence: CATSRVDTQYF. CDR3 coding DNA: TGTGCCACCTCGCGTGTAGATACGCAGTATTTT.